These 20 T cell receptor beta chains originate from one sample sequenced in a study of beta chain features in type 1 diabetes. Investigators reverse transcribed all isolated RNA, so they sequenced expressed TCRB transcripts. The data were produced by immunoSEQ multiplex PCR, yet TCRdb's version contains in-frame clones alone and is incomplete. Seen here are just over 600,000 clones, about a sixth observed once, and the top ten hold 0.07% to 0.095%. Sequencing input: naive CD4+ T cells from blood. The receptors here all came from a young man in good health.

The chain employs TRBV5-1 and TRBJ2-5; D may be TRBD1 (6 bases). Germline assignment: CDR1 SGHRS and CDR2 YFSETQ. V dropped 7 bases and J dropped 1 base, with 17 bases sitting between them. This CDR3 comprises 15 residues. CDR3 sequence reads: CASRPDTGIQETQYF. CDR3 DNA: TGCGCCAGCCGCCCGGATACAGGGATCCAAGAGACCCAGTACTTC.

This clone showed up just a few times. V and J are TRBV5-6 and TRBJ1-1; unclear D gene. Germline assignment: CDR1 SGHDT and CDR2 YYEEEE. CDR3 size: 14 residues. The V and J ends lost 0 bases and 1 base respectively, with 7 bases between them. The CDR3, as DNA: TGTGCCAGCAGCTTGGGTCGGAGGAACACTGAAGCTTTCTTT. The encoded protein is CASSLGRRNTEAFF.

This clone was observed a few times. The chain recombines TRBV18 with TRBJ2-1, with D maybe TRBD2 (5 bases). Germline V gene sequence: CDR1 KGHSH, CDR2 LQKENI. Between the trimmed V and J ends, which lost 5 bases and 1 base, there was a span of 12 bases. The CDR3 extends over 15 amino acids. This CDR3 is CASSSRRDSYNEQFF. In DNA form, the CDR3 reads TGTGCCAGCTCATCGAGACGGGATTCCTACAATGAGCAGTTCTTC.

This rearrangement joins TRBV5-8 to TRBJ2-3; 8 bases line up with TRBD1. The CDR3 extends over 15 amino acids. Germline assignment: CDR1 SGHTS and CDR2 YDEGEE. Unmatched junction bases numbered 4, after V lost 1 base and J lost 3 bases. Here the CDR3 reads CASSLRQGSTDTQYF. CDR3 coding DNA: TGTGCCAGCAGCTTGAGACAGGGGAGTACAGATACGCAGTATTTT.

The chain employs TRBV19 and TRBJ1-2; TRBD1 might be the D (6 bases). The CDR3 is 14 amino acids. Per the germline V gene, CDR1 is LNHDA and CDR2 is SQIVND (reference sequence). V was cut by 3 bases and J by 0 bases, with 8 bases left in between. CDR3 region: CASSIRGPNYGYTF. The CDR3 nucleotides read TGTGCCAGTAGTATCAGGGGACCTAACTATGGCTACACCTTC.

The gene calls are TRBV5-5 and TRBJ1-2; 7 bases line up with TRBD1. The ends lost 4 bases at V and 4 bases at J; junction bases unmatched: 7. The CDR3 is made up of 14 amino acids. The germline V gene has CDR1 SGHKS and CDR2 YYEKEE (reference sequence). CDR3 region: CASSVRGQGYGYTF. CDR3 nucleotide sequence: TGTGCCAGCAGCGTTAGGGGGCAAGGCTATGGCTACACCTTC.

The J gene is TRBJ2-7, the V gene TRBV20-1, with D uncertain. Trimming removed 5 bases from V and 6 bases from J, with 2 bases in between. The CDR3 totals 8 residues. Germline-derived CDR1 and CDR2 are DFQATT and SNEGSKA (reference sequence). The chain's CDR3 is CSALEQYF. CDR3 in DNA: TGCAGTGCTCTCGAGCAGTACTTC.

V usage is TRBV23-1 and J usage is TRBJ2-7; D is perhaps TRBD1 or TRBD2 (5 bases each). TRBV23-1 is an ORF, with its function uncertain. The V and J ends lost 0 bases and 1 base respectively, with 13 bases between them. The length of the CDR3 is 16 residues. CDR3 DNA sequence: TGCGCCAGCAGTCAATCCACGGGGCAGGAGTCCTACGAGCAGTACTTC. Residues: CASSQSTGQESYEQYF.

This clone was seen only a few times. The CDR3 DNA reads as TGTGCCAGCAGTACAGGGCTCGAGCAGTACTTC. This encodes CASSTGLEQYF. This rearrangement joins TRBV7-2 to TRBJ2-7, with D tentatively TRBD1 (6 bases). Germline V lookup: CDR1 SGHTA, CDR2 FQGNSA. The V end lost 6 bases, the J end lost 6 bases, and 9 bases lay between the germline ends. This CDR3 has 11 amino acids.

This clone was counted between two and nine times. The CDR3: CASKLIAVNNEQFF. The CDR3 DNA reads TGTGCCAGCAAATTGATAGCGGTTAACAATGAGCAGTTCTTC. The chain joins TRBV6-6 to TRBJ2-1; TRBD2 is a possible D gene (6 bases). The CDR3 runs to 14 residues. The germline V and J ends were trimmed by 7 bases and 5 bases, with 15 bases remaining between them. Germline CDR1 and CDR2: MNHNY and SVGAGI (reference sequence).

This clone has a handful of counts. CDR3 in DNA: TGTGCCAGCAGCCGGACGTCTGAGCAGTTCTTC. Translation gives CASSRTSEQFF. The chain has TRBV7-2 and TRBJ2-1; D is unclear. V was shortened by 5 bases and J by 9 bases, with 8 bases between the two germline ends. Germline assignment: CDR1 SGHTA and CDR2 FQGNSA. This CDR3 is 11 amino acids long.

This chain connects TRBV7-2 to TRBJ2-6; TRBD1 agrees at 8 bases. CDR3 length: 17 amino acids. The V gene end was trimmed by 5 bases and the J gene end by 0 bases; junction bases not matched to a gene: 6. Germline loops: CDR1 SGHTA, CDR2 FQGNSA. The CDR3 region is CASSPRQGTSGANVLTF. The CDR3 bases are TGTGCCAGCAGCCCCCGACAGGGGACCTCTGGGGCCAACGTCCTGACTTTC.

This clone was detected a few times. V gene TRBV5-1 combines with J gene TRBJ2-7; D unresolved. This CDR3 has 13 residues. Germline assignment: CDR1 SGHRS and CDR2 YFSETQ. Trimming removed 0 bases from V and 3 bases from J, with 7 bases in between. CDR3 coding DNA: TGCGCCAGCAGCTTGGATTGGGGCTACGAGCAGTACTTC. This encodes CASSLDWGYEQYF.

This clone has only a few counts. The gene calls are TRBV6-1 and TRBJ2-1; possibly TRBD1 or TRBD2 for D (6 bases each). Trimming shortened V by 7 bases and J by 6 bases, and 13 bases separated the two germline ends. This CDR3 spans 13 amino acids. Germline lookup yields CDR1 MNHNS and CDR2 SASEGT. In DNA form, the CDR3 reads TGTGCCAGCACGGGCACGGGGGCCAATGAGCAGTTCTTC. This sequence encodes CASTGTGANEQFF.

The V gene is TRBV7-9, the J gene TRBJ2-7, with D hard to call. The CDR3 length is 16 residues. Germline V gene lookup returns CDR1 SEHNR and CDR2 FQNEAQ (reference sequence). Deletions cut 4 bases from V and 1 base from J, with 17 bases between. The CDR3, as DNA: TGTGCCAGCAGCTCGTTGGACGTTAGATGGTCCTACGAGCAGTACTTC. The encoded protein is CASSSLDVRWSYEQYF.

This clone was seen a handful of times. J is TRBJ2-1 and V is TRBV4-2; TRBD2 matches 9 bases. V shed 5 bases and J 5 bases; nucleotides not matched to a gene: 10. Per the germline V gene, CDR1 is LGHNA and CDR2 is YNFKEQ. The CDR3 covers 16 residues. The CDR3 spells CASSDRATSGNNEQFF. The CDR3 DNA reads TGTGCCAGCAGCGACCGGGCGACTAGCGGCAACAATGAGCAGTTCTTC.

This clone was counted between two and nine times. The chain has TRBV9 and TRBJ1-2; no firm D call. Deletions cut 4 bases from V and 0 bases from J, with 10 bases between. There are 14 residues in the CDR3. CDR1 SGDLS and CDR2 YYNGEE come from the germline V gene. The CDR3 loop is CASSKTEPNYGYTF. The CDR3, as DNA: TGTGCCAGCAGCAAAACCGAGCCTAACTATGGCTACACCTTC.

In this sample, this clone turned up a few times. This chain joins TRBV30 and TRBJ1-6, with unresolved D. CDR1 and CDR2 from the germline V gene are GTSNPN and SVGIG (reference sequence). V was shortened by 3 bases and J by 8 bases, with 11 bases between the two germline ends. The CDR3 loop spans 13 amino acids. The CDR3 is CAWSSADYSPLHF. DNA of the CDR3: TGTGCCTGGAGCTCGGCGGATTATTCACCCCTCCACTTT.

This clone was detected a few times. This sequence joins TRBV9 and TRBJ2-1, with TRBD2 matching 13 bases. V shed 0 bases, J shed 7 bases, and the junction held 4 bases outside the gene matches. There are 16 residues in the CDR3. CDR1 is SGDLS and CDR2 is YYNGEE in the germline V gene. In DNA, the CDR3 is TGTGCCAGCAGCGTAGGACTAGCGGGAGGAGAGAATGAGCAGTTCTTC. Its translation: CASSVGLAGGENEQFF.

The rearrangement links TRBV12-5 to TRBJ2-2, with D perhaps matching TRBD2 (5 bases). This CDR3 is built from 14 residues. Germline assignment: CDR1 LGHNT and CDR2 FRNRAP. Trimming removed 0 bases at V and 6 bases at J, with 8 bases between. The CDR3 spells CASGLVSGSGELFF. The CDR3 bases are TGTGCTAGTGGTTTGGTATCGGGGTCCGGGGAGCTGTTTTTT.